A selection of T cell receptor beta chains follows, all from one sample in a study of cytomegalovirus exposure and HLA in healthy donors. Libraries were prepared by immunoSEQ multiplex PCR; TCRdb keeps only in-frame clonotypes and omits some of them. The data show more than 95,000 clones, about 73% seen once. Material: PBMCs. All receptors come from a woman between 45 and 60 years old in good health and CMV-seropositive. CDR3s include the opening cysteine and the closing phenylalanine or tryptophan. Fields, in order: V gene, D gene, J gene, clone size, CDR3 protein, CDR3 DNA. D genes are given only for firm matches. Clone size is given for some rows only: seen once, a few or many times, or a class if the clone is expanded.

TRBV11-3,-,TRBJ1-1,once,CASSKEDGGDTEAFF,TGTGCCAGCAGCAAGGAGGACGGGGGTGACACTGAAGCTTTCTTT
TRBV2,TRBD1,TRBJ1-2,-,CASSEERDRGPGYTF,TGTGCCAGCAGTGAGGAACGGGACAGGGGGCCGGGCTACACCTTC
TRBV4-1,TRBD1,TRBJ2-7,-,CASSQPGTGSYEQYF,TGCGCCAGCAGCCAACCCGGGACAGGATCCTACGAGCAGTACTTC
TRBV5-1,TRBD2,TRBJ2-3,few,CASSQTSGDFTDTQYF,TGCGCCAGCAGCCAGACTAGCGGGGACTTCACAGATACGCAGTATTTT
TRBV7-2,-,TRBJ2-3,-,CASSPRLGALADTQYF,TGTGCCAGCAGCCCACGGTTGGGGGCCCTCGCAGATACGCAGTATTTT
TRBV4-2,TRBD2,TRBJ2-5,-,CASSQDKAGGLQETQYF,TGTGCCAGCAGCCAAGATAAAGCGGGGGGTCTTCAAGAGACCCAGTACTTC
TRBV5-1,TRBD1,TRBJ1-2,-,CASSSQGADYGYTF,TGCGCCAGCAGCTCACAGGGGGCGGACTATGGCTACACCTTC
TRBV28,-,TRBJ1-5,-,CAIAAGSQPQHF,TGTGCCATAGCGGCGGGGTCCCAGCCCCAGCATTTT
TRBV28,TRBD1,TRBJ1-4,-,CASSLVTGKNEKLFF,TGTGCCAGCAGTTTGGTGACAGGGAAGAATGAAAAACTGTTTTTT
TRBV18,TRBD1,TRBJ1-5,-,CASSERDRGNQPQHF,TGTGCCAGCTCGGAGAGGGACAGGGGGAATCAGCCCCAGCATTTT
TRBV14,-,TRBJ2-1,few,CASSHPPRTGISYNEQFF,TGTGCCAGCAGCCATCCCCCACGGACGGGGATCTCCTACAATGAGCAGTTCTTC
TRBV2,-,TRBJ2-3,-,CASSQQGGTDTQYF,TGTGCCAGCAGCCAACAGGGAGGCACAGATACGCAGTATTTT
TRBV4-3,TRBD1,TRBJ1-6,-,CASSQDLTGGVNSPLHF,TGCGCCAGCAGCCAAGATCTTACAGGGGGCGTTAATTCACCCCTCCACTTT
TRBV6-5,-,TRBJ2-2,few,CASSVMGAVTGELFF,TGTGCCAGCAGCGTGATGGGGGCCGTCACCGGGGAGCTGTTTTTT
TRBV19,-,TRBJ2-7,once,CASSKDRRAYEQYF,TGTGCCAGTAGTAAAGACAGGAGGGCCTACGAGCAGTACTTC
TRBV2,TRBD2,TRBJ2-3,-,CASSEGLAGTDTQYF,TGTGCCAGCAGCGAGGGACTAGCGGGCACAGATACGCAGTATTTT
TRBV18,TRBD1,TRBJ1-3,-,CASSSGQGVYSGNTIYF,TGTGCCAGCTCATCCGGACAGGGGGTATACTCTGGAAACACCATATATTTT
TRBV6-5,TRBD1,TRBJ1-5,few,CASSFSGTANQPQHF,TGTGCCAGCAGTTTCTCTGGGACAGCAAATCAGCCCCAGCATTTT
TRBV19,-,TRBJ2-5,-,CASSIDLSPGQETQYF,TGTGCCAGTAGTATAGATCTATCCCCAGGACAAGAGACCCAGTACTTC
TRBV5-6,-,TRBJ1-2,-,CASSLGAGRNTNYGYTF,TGTGCCAGCAGCTTGGGTGCAGGGAGGAATACTAACTATGGCTACACCTTC
TRBV27,TRBD1,TRBJ1-2,-,CASSHRTGTNYGYTF,TGTGCCAGCAGTCATCGGACAGGGACTAACTATGGCTACACCTTC
TRBV7-2,-,TRBJ2-1,-,CASSLVPTTGNEQFF,TGTGCCAGCAGCTTAGTACCCACCACGGGGAATGAGCAGTTCTTC
TRBV5-1,-,TRBJ2-2,-,CASSLTPTNTGELFF,TGCGCCAGCAGCTTGACCCCTACTAACACCGGGGAGCTGTTTTTT
TRBV6-5,-,TRBJ1-4,few,CASSYSTKGREKLFF,TGTGCCAGCAGTTACTCAACAAAAGGGAGGGAAAAACTGTTTTTT
TRBV7-9,TRBD1,TRBJ1-2,-,CASRPRDRGSANYGYTF,TGTGCCAGCAGGCCCCGGGACAGGGGATCCGCTAACTATGGCTACACCTTC
TRBV5-1,-,TRBJ2-2,-,CASSKEGLTGELFF,TGCGCCAGCAGCAAGGAGGGACTCACCGGGGAGCTGTTTTTT
TRBV5-1,-,TRBJ2-7,-,CASSLSTTPYEQYF,TGCGCCAGCAGCCTGTCCACCACACCCTACGAGCAGTACTTC
TRBV5-1,TRBD1,TRBJ1-2,-,CASSLNRGYYGYTF,TGCGCCAGCAGCTTGAACAGGGGGTACTATGGCTACACCTTC
TRBV6-1,TRBD2,TRBJ2-5,-,CASSESLAGGEETQYF,TGTGCCAGCAGTGAGTCACTAGCGGGGGGGGAAGAGACCCAGTACTTC
TRBV7-8,TRBD2,TRBJ2-1,-,CASTLNARGGVDEQFF,TGTGCCAGCACCCTCAATGCCCGGGGGGGGGTCGATGAGCAGTTCTTC
TRBV21-1,-,TRBJ2-6,-,CASGPRGSGANVLTF,TGTGCCAGCGGCCCCAGGGGTTCAGGGGCCAACGTCCTGACTTTC
TRBV19,-,TRBJ1-3,-,CASRIGGEVGNTIYF,TGTGCCTCACGTATCGGAGGGGAGGTTGGAAACACCATATATTTT
TRBV9,TRBD2,TRBJ2-3,-,CASSVGGGGTDTQYF,TGTGCCAGCAGCGTAGGCGGGGGGGGCACAGATACGCAGTATTTT
TRBV6-1,-,TRBJ2-7,once,CASSAATLSYEQYF,TGTGCCAGCAGTGCAGCGACTCTATCCTACGAGCAGTACTTC
TRBV6-1,-,TRBJ1-6,-,CASSDLQSRGNSPLHF,TGTGCCAGCAGTGATCTCCAGTCTCGAGGAAATTCACCCCTCCACTTT
TRBV7-2,-,TRBJ2-3,once,CASSLDRGTDTQYF,TGTGCCAGCAGCTTAGACAGGGGCACAGATACGCAGTATTTT
TRBV5-6,TRBD1,TRBJ2-7,-,CASSGDSDYEQYF,TGTGCCAGCAGCGGGGACAGCGATTACGAGCAGTACTTC
TRBV7-9,-,TRBJ1-2,-,CASSLQRRGDYGYTF,TGTGCCAGCAGCTTGCAGAGAAGGGGCGACTATGGCTACACCTTC
TRBV11-2,-,TRBJ2-2,-,CASSFDLNGELFF,TGTGCCAGCAGCTTCGACTTGAACGGGGAGCTGTTTTTT
TRBV15,TRBD2,TRBJ2-4,-,CATSVGTSGSFVQYF,TGTGCCACCAGCGTCGGGACTAGCGGGTCCTTTGTTCAGTACTTC
TRBV5-1,TRBD1,TRBJ2-2,-,CASLGTTGGTGELFF,TGCGCCAGCCTAGGAACGACAGGGGGGACCGGGGAGCTGTTTTTT
TRBV10-3,TRBD2,TRBJ2-3,few,CAISVPSGGGADTQYF,TGTGCCATCAGTGTTCCTAGCGGGGGAGGGGCAGATACGCAGTATTTT
TRBV9,-,TRBJ1-5,once,CASSVEGRGGEPQHF,TGTGCCAGCAGCGTGGAGGGGAGGGGTGGAGAGCCCCAGCATTTT
TRBV5-5,TRBD1,TRBJ2-7,-,CASSPPHRGRNEQYF,TGTGCCAGCAGCCCCCCCCACAGGGGTCGGAACGAGCAGTACTTC
TRBV18,-,TRBJ2-1,-,CASSPNGGAENEQFF,TGTGCCAGCTCACCGAATGGGGGGGCTGAGAATGAGCAGTTCTTC
TRBV7-2,TRBD2,TRBJ2-7,few,CASSFGSGGAAYEQYF,TGTGCCAGCAGCTTCGGATCCGGGGGGGCCGCCTACGAGCAGTACTTC
TRBV9,TRBD2,TRBJ2-7,-,CASSVGLAGARFSYEQYF,TGTGCCAGCAGCGTAGGGCTAGCGGGGGCCCGATTCTCCTACGAGCAGTACTTC
TRBV28,TRBD1,TRBJ1-2,-,CASGSSLGQPRGYTF,TGTGCCAGCGGTTCATCGTTGGGACAGCCCCGCGGCTACACCTTC